The entry that follows covers one T cell receptor (beta chain) sequence. What it binds is unknown. The CDR3 consists of 16 residues. The germline V and J ends were trimmed by 5 bases and 3 bases, with 19 bases remaining between them. The second PCR ran about 6 to 11 cycles with a sample-barcoded 5' primer and J-beta primers. Each CDR3 protein is one row after TCRdb ran MiXCR on the 5' RACE reads. The repertoire holds around 650,000 distinct CDR3 sequences, with 40% to 45% as singletons. This entry is derived from a study of blood T cells in healthy people across ages. Whole-study results and caveats: Diversity estimated from one million T cells was considered an underestimate. While age rose, TCR beta diversity per million T cells dropped in a roughly linear way.

Sequenced input: blood. This sequence joins TRBV12-3 or TRBV12-4 and TRBJ2-5; D unclear. This TCR came from an elderly man in good health. CDR3 coding DNA: TGTGCCAGCAGTCCCACGACATCAAGGAGAAAAGAGACCCAGTACTTC. This sequence encodes CASSPTTSRRKETQYF.